The present T cell receptor beta chain was sequenced within a study of OX40 agonist ivuxolimab in advanced cancers. In the study overall: Of mixed ages from about 23 to 85 and averaging about 56 years, the group was 65% to 85% male. Treatment received earlier with anti-PD-1, anti-PD-L1 or anti-CTLA-4 agents was allowed, and more than 35% had some.

This clone was detected once. Its antigen is not identified. Here immunoSEQ multiplex PCR was the method, and the copy in TCRdb shows in-frame clones only, minus some. Of about 79,000 clones in the sample, approximately 88% were seen once. The V end was cut by 2 bases, the J end by 8 bases, with 15 bases between. The CDR3 loop spans 14 amino acids. CDR1 is MNHEY, CDR2 SVGAGI, per germline. The study's findings and limits: Among T cells, CD8+ cells averaged more expanded clones than CD4+ cells. In the 0.1 to 3.0 mg/kg range, CD4+ and CD8+ blood T cells had expanded clonally by week 6.

The chain is built from TRBV6-5 and TRBJ1-2; D not resolved. Sequenced material: CD4+ or CD8+ T cells sorted from blood, taken in a trial of the OX40 agonist ivuxolimab. The origin of this receptor is an adult with an advanced solid tumor such as melanoma, head and neck, liver or kidney cancer. The CDR3 spells CASSYVSEPRGYTF. CDR3 DNA: TGTGCCAGCAGTTACGTGTCGGAGCCTCGGGGCTACACCTTC.